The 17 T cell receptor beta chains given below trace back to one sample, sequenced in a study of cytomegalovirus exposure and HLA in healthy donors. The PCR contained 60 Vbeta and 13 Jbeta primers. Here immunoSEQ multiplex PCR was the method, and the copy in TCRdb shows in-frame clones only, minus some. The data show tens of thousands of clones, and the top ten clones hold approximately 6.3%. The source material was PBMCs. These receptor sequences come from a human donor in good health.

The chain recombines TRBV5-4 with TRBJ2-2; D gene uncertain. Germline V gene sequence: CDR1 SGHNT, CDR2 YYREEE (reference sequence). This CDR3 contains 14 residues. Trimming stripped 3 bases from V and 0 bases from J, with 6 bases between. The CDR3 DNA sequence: TGTGCCAGCAGCTCCACAGCGAACACCGGGGAGCTGTTTTTT. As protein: CASSSTANTGELFF.

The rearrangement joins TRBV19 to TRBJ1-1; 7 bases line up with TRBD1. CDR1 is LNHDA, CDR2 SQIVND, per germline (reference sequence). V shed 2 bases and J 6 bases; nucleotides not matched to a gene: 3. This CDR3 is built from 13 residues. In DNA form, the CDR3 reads TGTGCCAGTAGTATATACGGACAGGCTGAAGCTTTCTTT. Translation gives CASSIYGQAEAFF. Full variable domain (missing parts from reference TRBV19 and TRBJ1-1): DGGITQSPKYLFRKEGQNVTLSCEQNLNHDAMYWYRQDPGQGLRLIYYSQIVNDFQKGDIAEGYSVSREKKESFPLTVTSAQKNPTAFYLCASSIYGQAEAFFGQGTRLTVV.

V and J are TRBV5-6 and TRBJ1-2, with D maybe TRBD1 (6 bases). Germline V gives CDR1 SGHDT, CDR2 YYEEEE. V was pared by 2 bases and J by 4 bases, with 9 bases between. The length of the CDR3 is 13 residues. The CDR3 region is CASSFQGSYGYTF. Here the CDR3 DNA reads TGTGCCAGCAGCTTCCAGGGGAGCTATGGCTACACCTTC.

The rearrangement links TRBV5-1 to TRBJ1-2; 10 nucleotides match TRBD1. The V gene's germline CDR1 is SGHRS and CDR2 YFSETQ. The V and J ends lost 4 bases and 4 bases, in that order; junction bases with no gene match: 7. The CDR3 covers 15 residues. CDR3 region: CASSGLTGGAYGYTF. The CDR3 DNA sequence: TGCGCCAGCAGCGGACTGACAGGGGGCGCCTATGGCTACACCTTC.

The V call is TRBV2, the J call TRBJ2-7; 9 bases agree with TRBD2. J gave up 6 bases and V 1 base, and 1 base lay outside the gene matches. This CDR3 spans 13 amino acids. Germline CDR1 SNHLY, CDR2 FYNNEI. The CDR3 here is CASSEVAGVEQYF. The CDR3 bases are TGTGCCAGCAGTGAAGTAGCGGGGGTCGAGCAGTACTTC.

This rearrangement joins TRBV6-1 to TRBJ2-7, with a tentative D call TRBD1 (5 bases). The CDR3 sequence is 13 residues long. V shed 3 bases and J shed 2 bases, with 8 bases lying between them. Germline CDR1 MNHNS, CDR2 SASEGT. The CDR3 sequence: CASSEGRAYEQYF. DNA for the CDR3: TGTGCCAGCAGTGAGGGCAGGGCCTACGAGCAGTACTTC.

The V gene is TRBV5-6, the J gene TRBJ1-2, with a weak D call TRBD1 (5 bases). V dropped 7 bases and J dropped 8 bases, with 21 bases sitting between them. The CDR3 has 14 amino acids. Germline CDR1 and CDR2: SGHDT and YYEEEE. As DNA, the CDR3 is TGTGCCAGCTTCCCCGGGGGAGGGGCTTCGGGCTACACCTTC. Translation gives CASFPGGGASGYTF.

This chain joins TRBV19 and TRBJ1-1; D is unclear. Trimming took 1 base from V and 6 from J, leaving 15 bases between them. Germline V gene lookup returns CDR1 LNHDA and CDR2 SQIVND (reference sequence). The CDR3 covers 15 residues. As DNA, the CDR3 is TGTGCCAGTAGTATAGCTAGCAACCTAGGCGCTGAAGCTTTCTTT. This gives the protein CASSIASNLGAEAFF.

CDR3 protein: CASHPGQGNQPQHF. In DNA, the CDR3 is TGTGCCAGTCACCCGGGACAGGGCAATCAGCCCCAGCATTTT. The chain combines TRBV19 with TRBJ1-5, with TRBD1 matching 8 bases. V dropped 8 bases and J dropped 2; count of bases not matched to a gene: 5. CDR1 is LNHDA and CDR2 is SQIVND in the germline V gene (reference sequence). The CDR3 covers 14 residues.

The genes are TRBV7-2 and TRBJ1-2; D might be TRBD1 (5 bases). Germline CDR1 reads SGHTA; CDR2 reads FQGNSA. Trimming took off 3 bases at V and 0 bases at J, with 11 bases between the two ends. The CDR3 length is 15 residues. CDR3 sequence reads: CASSLGPRANYGYTF. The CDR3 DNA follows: TGTGCCAGCAGCTTGGGGCCTCGAGCTAACTATGGCTACACCTTC.

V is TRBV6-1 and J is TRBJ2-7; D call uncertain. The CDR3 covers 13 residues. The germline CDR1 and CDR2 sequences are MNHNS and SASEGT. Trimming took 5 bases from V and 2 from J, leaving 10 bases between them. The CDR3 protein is CASSTTVTYEQYF. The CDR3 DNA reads TGTGCCAGCAGTACTACGGTTACCTACGAGCAGTACTTC.

Here the CDR3 DNA reads TGTGCCAGCAGGGTGCTACTAGAGAGCGGCGTAAATGAGCAGTTCTTC. This sequence encodes CASRVLLESGVNEQFF. The chain employs TRBV27 and TRBJ2-1, with D possibly TRBD2 on 5 matching bases. Germline V gene sequence: CDR1 MNHEY, CDR2 SMNVEV (reference sequence). The CDR3 is 16 residues long. V lost 6 bases, J lost 7 bases, and 22 bases lay in between.

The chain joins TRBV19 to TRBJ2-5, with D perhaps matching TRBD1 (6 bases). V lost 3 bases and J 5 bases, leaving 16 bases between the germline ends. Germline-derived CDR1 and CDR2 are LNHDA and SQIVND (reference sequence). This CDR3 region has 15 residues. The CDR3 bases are TGTGCCAGTAGTATTACGATTAGGGGGACGGAGACCCAGTACTTC. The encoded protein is CASSITIRGTETQYF. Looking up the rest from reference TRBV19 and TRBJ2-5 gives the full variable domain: DGGITQSPKYLFRKEGQNVTLSCEQNLNHDAMYWYRQDPGQGLRLIYYSQIVNDFQKGDIAEGYSVSREKKESFPLTVTSAQKNPTAFYLCASSITIRGTETQYFGPGTRLLVL.

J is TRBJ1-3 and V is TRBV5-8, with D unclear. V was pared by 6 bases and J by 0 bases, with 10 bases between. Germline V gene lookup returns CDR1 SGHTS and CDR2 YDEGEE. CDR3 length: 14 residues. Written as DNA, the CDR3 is TGTGCCAGCAAAGCGGTGTACTCTGGAAACACCATATATTTT. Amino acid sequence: CASKAVYSGNTIYF.

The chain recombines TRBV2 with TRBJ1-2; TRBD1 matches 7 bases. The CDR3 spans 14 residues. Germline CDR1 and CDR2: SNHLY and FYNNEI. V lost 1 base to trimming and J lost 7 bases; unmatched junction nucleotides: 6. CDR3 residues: CASSEERGPGGYTF. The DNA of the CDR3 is TGTGCCAGCAGTGAAGAGAGGGGGCCCGGTGGCTACACCTTC. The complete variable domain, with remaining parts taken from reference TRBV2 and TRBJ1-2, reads EPEVTQTPSHQVTQMGQEVILRCVPISNHLYFYWYRQILGQKVEFLVSFYNNEISEKSEIFDDQFSVERPDGSNFTLKIRSTKLEDSAMYFCASSEERGPGGYTFGSGTRLTVV.

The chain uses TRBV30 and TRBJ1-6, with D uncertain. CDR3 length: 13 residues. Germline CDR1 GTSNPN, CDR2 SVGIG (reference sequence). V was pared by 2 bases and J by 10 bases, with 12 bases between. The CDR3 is CAWSPDDWSPLHF. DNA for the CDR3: TGTGCCTGGAGTCCCGACGACTGGTCACCCCTCCACTTT. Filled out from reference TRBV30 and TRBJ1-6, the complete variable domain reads SQTIHQWPATLVQPVGSPLSLECTVEGTSNPNLYWYRQAAGRGLQLLFYSVGIGQISSEVPQNLSASRPQDRQFILSSKKLLLSDSGFYLCAWSPDDWSPLHFGNGTRLTVT.

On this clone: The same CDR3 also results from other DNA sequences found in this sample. The CDR3 here is CASSYGQGAGETQYF. As DNA, the CDR3 is TGTGCCAGCAGTTACGGACAGGGGGCTGGAGAGACCCAGTACTTC. V and J are TRBV6-5 and TRBJ2-5; 11 nucleotides agree with TRBD1. Germline CDR1 is MNHEY and CDR2 is SVGAGI. The ends lost 2 bases at V and 4 bases at J; junction bases unmatched: 3. The length of the CDR3 is 15 residues.